The 5 T cell receptor beta chains below were found in one sample sequenced in a study of metastatic and nonmetastatic thyroid tumors. TCRdb re-analyzed the PCR reads using MiXCR. The data show more than 20,000 clones, with just over 20% seen just once and 25% to 35% held by the top ten. Thyroid surgery had not been preceded by any treatment in any patient. The sample consisted of blood. Receptor source: a female donor with papillary thyroid cancer or a benign thyroid nodule (not recorded which). Some clones in this sample may be carry-over from other donors' samples.

This clone was picked up many times. The chain is built from TRBV7-8 and TRBJ2-1, with TRBD2 matching over 8 bases. Germline V lookup: CDR1 SGHVS, CDR2 FQNEAQ. V shed 1 base, J shed 6 bases, and the junction held 5 bases outside the gene matches. The CDR3 is 15 amino acids. In nucleotides, the CDR3 is TGTGCCAGCAGCTTAGTTAGCGGGAACGTCAATGAGCAGTTCTTC. Its protein product is CASSLVSGNVNEQFF.

The CDR3: CASSPWTSSHEQFF. The CDR3 bases are TGTGCCAGCAGCCCTTGGACTAGCAGCCATGAGCAGTTCTTC. The genes are TRBV7-2 and TRBJ2-1, with 8 bases fitting TRBD2. With 5 bases clipped from V and 8 bases from J, the junction kept 8 bases outside the gene matches. This CDR3 spans 14 amino acids. Germline CDR1 is SGHTA and CDR2 is FQGNSA.

V usage is TRBV5-1 and J usage is TRBJ2-7; no clear D gene. The germline V gene encodes CDR1 SGHRS and CDR2 YFSETQ. The CDR3 has 14 amino acids. Between the trimmed V and J ends, which lost 0 bases and 2 bases, there was a span of 9 bases. CDR3 residues: CASSLALGTYEQYF. CDR3 nucleotide sequence: TGCGCCAGCAGCTTGGCCTTGGGGACCTACGAGCAGTACTTC. Full variable domain (missing parts from reference TRBV5-1 and TRBJ2-7): KAGVTQTPRYLIKTRGQQVTLSCSPISGHRSVSWYQQTPGQGLQFLFEYFSETQRNKGNFPGRFSGRQFSNSRSEMNVSTLELGDSALYLCASSLALGTYEQYFGPGTRLTVT.

This clone was seen at least ten times. The chain couples TRBV7-9 to TRBJ1-2; D is unresolved. Germline V gene data show CDR1 as SEHNR and CDR2 as FQNEAQ (reference sequence). CDR3 length: 13 residues. The V end was cut by 1 base, the J end by 6 bases, with 9 bases between. CDR3 nucleotides: TGTGCCAGCAGCTTAGGCGGAAGGGATGGCTACACCTTC. As protein: CASSLGGRDGYTF.

This clone was picked up many times. V usage is TRBV28 and J usage is TRBJ2-3; TRBD1 matches 7 bases. Germline CDR1 MDHEN, CDR2 SYDVKM. The CDR3 consists of 15 residues. The junction had 7 bases not matched to a gene; V was cut back by 6 bases and J by 1 base. The CDR3 DNA is TGTGCCAGCAGCTCTTTAGGACAGGGCACAGATACGCAGTATTTT. The encoded protein is CASSSLGQGTDTQYF.